The 14 T cell receptor beta chains in this list originate from one sample, sequenced in a study of early T cells in non-severe SARS-CoV-2 infection. In TCRdb, the 5' RACE reads were re-called with MiXCR into one record per CDR3 protein. Of more than 60,000 distinct CDR3 sequences listed, 9.5% to 15% are singletons. The sequenced sample was whole blood, obtained at baseline. The source of these receptors is an adult who was a healthcare worker with PCR-confirmed SARS-CoV-2 infection or an uninfected control (not recorded which).

This clonotype showed up just a few times. The CDR3 region is CASSGTDNSPLHF. In DNA, the CDR3 is TGTGCCAGCAGCGGGACAGACAATTCACCCCTCCACTTT. This rearrangement joins TRBV11-2 to TRBJ1-6; the match to TRBD1 covers 7 bases. The CDR3 covers 13 residues. Germline assignment: CDR1 SGHAT and CDR2 FQNNGV. V was pared by 5 bases and J by 7 bases, with 2 bases of the junction left unmatched.

This chain connects TRBV20-1 to TRBJ2-1; maybe TRBD2 (5 bases). Trimming took 1 base from V and 3 from J, leaving 10 bases between them. This CDR3 spans 14 amino acids. Germline values: CDR1 DFQATT, CDR2 SNEGSKA (reference sequence). CDR3 DNA: TGCAGTGCTAGAGTACGGCGGGTCTACAATGAGCAGTTCTTC. Translating it yields CSARVRRVYNEQFF.

V gene TRBV6-2 or TRBV6-3 combines with J gene TRBJ1-1; D is ambiguous. Trimming left V 2 bases short and J 4 bases short, with 14 bases between. The CDR3 extends over 15 amino acids. The germline V gene has CDR1 MNHEY and CDR2 SVGEGT. Here the CDR3 reads CASSYNTGRATEAFF. The CDR3 DNA reads as TGTGCCAGCAGTTACAATACCGGCAGAGCCACTGAAGCTTTCTTT.

This clonotype has a single count. The chain is built from TRBV7-6 and TRBJ2-7; D gene ambiguous. Germline CDR1 is SGHVS and CDR2 is FNYEAQ. V was cut by 4 bases and J by 1 base, with 14 bases left in between. The CDR3 extends over 15 amino acids. Here the CDR3 DNA reads TGTGCCAGCAGCTCTCTACCGGCACGGTCCTACGAGCAGTACTTC. This translates into CASSSLPARSYEQYF.

This chain connects TRBV20-1 to TRBJ2-1; 11 bases are shared with TRBD1. The ends lost 1 base at V and 2 bases at J; junction bases unmatched: 13. Looked up from germline, CDR1 is DFQATT and CDR2 is SNEGSKA (reference sequence). This CDR3 contains 19 residues. DNA of the CDR3: TGCAGTGCTAGAGCCTCCGGGACAGGGGGTTCTTGGGCCTACAATGAGCAGTTCTTC. Translating gives CSARASGTGGSWAYNEQFF.

This sequence joins TRBV24-1 and TRBJ1-2, with 8 bases aligning to TRBD1. The trim removed 5 bases at V and 3 bases at J, leaving 7 bases unmatched. Germline CDR1 KGHDR, CDR2 SFDVKD. This CDR3 has 15 amino acids. The CDR3 nucleotides are TGTGCCACCAGTGGACAGGGGCCCTTTTACTATGGCTACACCTTC. This translates into CATSGQGPFYYGYTF.

The chain is built from TRBV28 and TRBJ1-5, with D uncertain. Trimming cost V 4 bases and J 0 bases, with 10 bases left between them. Germline V gene lookup returns CDR1 MDHEN and CDR2 SYDVKM. The CDR3 loop spans 15 amino acids. CDR3 sequence reads: CASSSPDYSNQPQHF. In DNA, the CDR3 is TGTGCCAGCAGTTCGCCAGATTATAGCAATCAGCCCCAGCATTTT.

The V and J genes are TRBV20-1 and TRBJ1-6; 8 nucleotides line up with TRBD1. The trim removed 1 base at V and 7 bases at J, leaving 6 bases unmatched. In germline, CDR1 is DFQATT, CDR2 SNEGSKA (reference sequence). The CDR3 runs to 15 residues. The CDR3 DNA is TGCAGTGCTAGAGGACAGGGGATGGGAAATTCACCCCTCCACTTT. Encoded protein: CSARGQGMGNSPLHF.

The sample holds a few counts of this clonotype. CDR3 region: CASSDAAAGTGELFF. CDR3 DNA sequence: TGTGCCAGCAGTGACGCCGCAGCGGGTACCGGGGAGCTGTTTTTT. The chain joins TRBV6-1 to TRBJ2-2; D perhaps matches TRBD2 (6 bases). CDR1 and CDR2 (germline): MNHNS, SASEGT. Deletions cut 3 bases from V and 5 bases from J, with 13 bases between. The CDR3 contains 15 residues.

The chain couples TRBV11-2 to TRBJ2-3, with 8 bases fitting TRBD2. Looked up from germline, CDR1 is SGHAT and CDR2 is FQNNGV. The CDR3 extends over 15 amino acids. Trimming at V came to 5 bases and at J to 4 bases, leaving 8 bases not matched to a gene. CDR3 sequence (DNA): TGTGCCAGCAGCGCAGAGCGGGGGAGGGCAGATACGCAGTATTTT. Translating gives CASSAERGRADTQYF.

As regards this clonotype: It is likely a read error, because the conserved phenylalanine at the end of the CDR3 is missing. The V gene is TRBV6-5, the J gene TRBJ2-7; TRBD1 aligns across 7 bases. The CDR3 consists of 15 residues. Trimming at V came to 5 bases and at J to 1 base, leaving 8 bases not matched to a gene. The germline gives CDR1 MNHEY, CDR2 SVGAGI. The CDR3 DNA reads TGTGCCAGCAGTACCTACACAGGGGCGTCCTACGAGCAGTACTCC. It yields the protein CASSTYTGASYEQYS.

This clonotype was detected a few times. The J gene is TRBJ2-1, the V gene TRBV28; 12 nucleotides align to TRBD1. J gave up 10 bases and V 3 bases, and 7 bases lay outside the gene matches. This CDR3 has 15 amino acids. CDR1 MDHEN and CDR2 SYDVKM come from the germline V gene. The CDR3 nucleotides are TGTGCCAGCAGTTTCCCCGGGACAGGGGGCTACGAGCAGTTCTTC. Translation gives CASSFPGTGGYEQFF. Looking up the rest from reference TRBV28 and TRBJ2-1 gives the full variable domain: DVKVTQSSRYLVKRTGEKVFLECVQDMDHENMFWYRQDPGLGLRLIYFSYDVKMKEKGDIPEGYSVSREKKERFSLILESASTNQTSMYLCASSFPGTGGYEQFFGPGTRLTVL.

Ten or more counts support this clonotype. The V and J genes are TRBV6-2 or TRBV6-3 and TRBJ1-1; 8 bases match TRBD1. After removal of 8 bases from V and 3 bases from J, the junction contained 8 bases not matched to a gene. In germline, CDR1 is MNHEY, CDR2 SVGEGT. This CDR3 comprises 14 residues. The CDR3 nucleotides read TGTGCCAGCCTCTCGGGACAGGTTTACACTGAAGCTTTCTTT. Protein: CASLSGQVYTEAFF.

This clonotype was seen repeatedly, ten times or more. V gene TRBV9 combines with J gene TRBJ2-7, with D maybe TRBD1 (5 bases). Trimming cost V 5 bases and J 0 bases, with 12 bases left between them. Germline V lookup: CDR1 SGDLS, CDR2 YYNGEE. The CDR3 consists of 14 residues. CDR3 region: CASSQDTISYEQYF. The DNA of the CDR3 is TGTGCCAGCAGTCAGGACACTATCTCCTACGAGCAGTACTTC.